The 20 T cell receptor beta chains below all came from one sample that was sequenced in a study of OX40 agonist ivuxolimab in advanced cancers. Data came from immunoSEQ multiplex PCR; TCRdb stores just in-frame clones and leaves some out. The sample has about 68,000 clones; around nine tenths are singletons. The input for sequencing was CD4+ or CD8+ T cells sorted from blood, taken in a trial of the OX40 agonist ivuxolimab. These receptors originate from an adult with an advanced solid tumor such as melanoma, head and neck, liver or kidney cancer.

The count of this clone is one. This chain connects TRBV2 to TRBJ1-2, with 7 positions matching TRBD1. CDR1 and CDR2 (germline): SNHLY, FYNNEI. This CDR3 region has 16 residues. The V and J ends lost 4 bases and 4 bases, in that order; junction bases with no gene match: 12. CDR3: CASSVGTAKDGYGYTF. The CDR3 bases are TGTGCCAGCAGTGTTGGGACAGCCAAGGACGGCTATGGCTACACCTTC.

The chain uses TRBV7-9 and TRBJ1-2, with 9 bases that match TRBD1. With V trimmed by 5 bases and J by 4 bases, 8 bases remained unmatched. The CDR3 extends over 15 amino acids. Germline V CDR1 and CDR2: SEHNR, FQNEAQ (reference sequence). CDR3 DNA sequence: TGTGCCAGCAGCGTTGGGACAGGGAAGGCCTATGGCTACACCTTC. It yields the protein CASSVGTGKAYGYTF.

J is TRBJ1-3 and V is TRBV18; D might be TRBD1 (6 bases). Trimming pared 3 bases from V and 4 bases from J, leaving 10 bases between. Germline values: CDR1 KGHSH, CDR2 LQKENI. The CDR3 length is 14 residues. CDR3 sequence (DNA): TGTGCCAGCTCACCTGGGACACTGGGAAACACCATATATTTT. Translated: CASSPGTLGNTIYF. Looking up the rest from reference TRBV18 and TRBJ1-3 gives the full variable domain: NAGVMQNPRHLVRRRGQEARLRCSPMKGHSHVYWYRQLPEEGLKFMVYLQKENIIDESGMPKERFSAEFPKEGPSILRIQQVVRGDSAAYFCASSPGTLGNTIYFGEGSWLTVV.

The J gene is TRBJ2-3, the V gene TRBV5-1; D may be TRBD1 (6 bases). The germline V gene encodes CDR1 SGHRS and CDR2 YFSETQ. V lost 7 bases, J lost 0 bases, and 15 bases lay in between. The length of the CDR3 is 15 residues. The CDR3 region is CASRTNDRSTDTQYF. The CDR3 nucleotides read TGCGCCAGCCGTACCAATGACAGGAGCACAGATACGCAGTATTTT. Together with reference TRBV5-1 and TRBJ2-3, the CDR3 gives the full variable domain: KAGVTQTPRYLIKTRGQQVTLSCSPISGHRSVSWYQQTPGQGLQFLFEYFSETQRNKGNFPGRFSGRQFSNSRSEMNVSTLELGDSALYLCASRTNDRSTDTQYFGPGTRLTVL.

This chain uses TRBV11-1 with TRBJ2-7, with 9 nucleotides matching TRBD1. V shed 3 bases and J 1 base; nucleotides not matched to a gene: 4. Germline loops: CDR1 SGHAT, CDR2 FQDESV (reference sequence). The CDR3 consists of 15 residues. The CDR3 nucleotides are TGTGCCAGCAGCTTGGGAGGGACAGGGTCCTACGAGCAGTACTTC. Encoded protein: CASSLGGTGSYEQYF. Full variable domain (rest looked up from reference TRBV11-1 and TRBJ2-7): EAEVAQSPRYKITEKSQAVAFWCDPISGHATLYWYRQILGQGPELLVQFQDESVVDDSQLPKDRFSAERLKGVDSTLKIQPAELGDSAMYLCASSLGGTGSYEQYFGPGTRLTVT.

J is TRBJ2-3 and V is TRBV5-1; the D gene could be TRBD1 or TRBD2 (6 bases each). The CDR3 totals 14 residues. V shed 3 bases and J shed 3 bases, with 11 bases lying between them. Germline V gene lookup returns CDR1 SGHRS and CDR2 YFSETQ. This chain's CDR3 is CASSYRGPTDTQYF. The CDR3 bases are TGCGCCAGCAGCTACCGGGGGCCTACAGATACGCAGTATTTT.

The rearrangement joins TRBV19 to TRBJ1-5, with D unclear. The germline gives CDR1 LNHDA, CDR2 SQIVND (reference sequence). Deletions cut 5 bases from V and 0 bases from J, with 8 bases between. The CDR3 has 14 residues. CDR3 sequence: CASSLGYSNQPQHF. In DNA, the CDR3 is TGTGCCAGTAGTTTGGGATATAGCAATCAGCCCCAGCATTTT.

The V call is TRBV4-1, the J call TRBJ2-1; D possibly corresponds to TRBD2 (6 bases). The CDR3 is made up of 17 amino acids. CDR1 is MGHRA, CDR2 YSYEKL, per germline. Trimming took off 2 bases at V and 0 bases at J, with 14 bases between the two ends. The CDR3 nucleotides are TGCGCCAGCAGCCAATCTAATATGGGACTCTCCTACAATGAGCAGTTCTTC. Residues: CASSQSNMGLSYNEQFF.

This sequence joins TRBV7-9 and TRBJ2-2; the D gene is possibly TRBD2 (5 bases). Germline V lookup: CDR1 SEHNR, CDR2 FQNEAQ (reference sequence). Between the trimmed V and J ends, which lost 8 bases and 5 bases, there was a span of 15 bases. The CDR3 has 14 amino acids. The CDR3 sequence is CASSSLGDTGELFF. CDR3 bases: TGTGCCAGCTCCTCCCTCGGGGATACCGGGGAGCTGTTTTTT.

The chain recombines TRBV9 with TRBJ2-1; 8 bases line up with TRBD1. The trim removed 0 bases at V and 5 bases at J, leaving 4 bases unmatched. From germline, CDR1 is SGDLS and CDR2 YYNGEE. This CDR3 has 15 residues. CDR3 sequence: CASSVVGTGDNEQFF. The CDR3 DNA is TGTGCCAGCAGCGTAGTAGGGACAGGCGACAATGAGCAGTTCTTC.

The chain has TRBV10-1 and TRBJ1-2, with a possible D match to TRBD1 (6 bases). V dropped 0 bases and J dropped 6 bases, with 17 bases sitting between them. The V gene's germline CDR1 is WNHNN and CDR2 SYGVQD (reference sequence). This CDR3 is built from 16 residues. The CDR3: CASSESRGKTANGYTF. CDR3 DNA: TGCGCCAGCAGTGAGTCGAGGGGGAAGACCGCCAATGGCTACACCTTC.

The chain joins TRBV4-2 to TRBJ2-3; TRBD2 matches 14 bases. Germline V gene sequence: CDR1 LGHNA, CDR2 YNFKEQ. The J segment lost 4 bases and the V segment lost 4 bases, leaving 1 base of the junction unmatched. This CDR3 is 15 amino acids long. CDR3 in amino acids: CASSLGLAGADTQYF. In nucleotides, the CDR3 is TGTGCCAGCAGCCTGGGACTAGCGGGAGCAGATACGCAGTATTTT.

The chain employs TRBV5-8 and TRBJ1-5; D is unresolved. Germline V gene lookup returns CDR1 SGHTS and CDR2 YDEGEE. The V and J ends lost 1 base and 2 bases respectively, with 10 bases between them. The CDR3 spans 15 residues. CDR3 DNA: TGTGCCAGCAGCTTGTCGGGGTTCCGCAATCAGCCCCAGCATTTT. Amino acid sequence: CASSLSGFRNQPQHF.

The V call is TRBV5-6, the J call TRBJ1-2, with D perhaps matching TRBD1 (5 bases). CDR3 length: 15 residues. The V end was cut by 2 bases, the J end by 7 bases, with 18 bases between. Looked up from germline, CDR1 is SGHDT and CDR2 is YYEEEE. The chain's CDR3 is CASSFHTGTASGYTF. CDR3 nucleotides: TGTGCCAGCAGCTTTCACACAGGAACAGCCTCTGGCTACACCTTC.

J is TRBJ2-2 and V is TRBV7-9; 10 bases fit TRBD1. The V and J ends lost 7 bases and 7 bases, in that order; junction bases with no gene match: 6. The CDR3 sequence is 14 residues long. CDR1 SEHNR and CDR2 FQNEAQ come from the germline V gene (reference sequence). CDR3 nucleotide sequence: TGTGCCAGCACCCATCGGACAGGGGGCGGGGAGCTGTTTTTT. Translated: CASTHRTGGGELFF.

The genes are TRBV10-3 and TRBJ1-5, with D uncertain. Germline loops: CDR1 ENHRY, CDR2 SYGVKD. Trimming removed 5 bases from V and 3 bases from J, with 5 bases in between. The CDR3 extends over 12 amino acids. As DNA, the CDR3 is TGTGCCATCAGTCCGGTCAATCAGCCCCAGCATTTT. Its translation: CAISPVNQPQHF.

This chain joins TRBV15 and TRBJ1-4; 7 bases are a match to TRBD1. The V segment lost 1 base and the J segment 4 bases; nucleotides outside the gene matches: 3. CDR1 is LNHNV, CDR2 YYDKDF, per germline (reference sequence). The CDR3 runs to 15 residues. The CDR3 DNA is TGTGCCACCAGCAGAGCAGGACAGGTTAATGAAAAACTGTTTTTT. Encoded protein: CATSRAGQVNEKLFF.

CDR3 in amino acids: CASSLGSGTHQYF. CDR3 nucleotide sequence: TGTGCCAGCAGTCTAGGCTCCGGGACACATCAGTATTTT. The J gene is TRBJ2-3, the V gene TRBV7-3; weak D call: TRBD1 (6 bases). The germline CDR1 and CDR2 sequences are SGHTA and FQGTGA. This CDR3 is 13 amino acids long. V lost 6 bases, J lost 12 bases, and 19 bases lay in between.

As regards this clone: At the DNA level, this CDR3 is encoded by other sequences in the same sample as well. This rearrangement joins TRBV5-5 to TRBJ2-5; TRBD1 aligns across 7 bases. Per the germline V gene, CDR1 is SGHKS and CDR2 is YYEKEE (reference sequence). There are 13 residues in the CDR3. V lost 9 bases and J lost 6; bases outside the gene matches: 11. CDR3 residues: CATSSDRTKTQYF. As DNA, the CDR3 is TGTGCCACATCTTCGGACAGGACAAAGACCCAGTACTTC.

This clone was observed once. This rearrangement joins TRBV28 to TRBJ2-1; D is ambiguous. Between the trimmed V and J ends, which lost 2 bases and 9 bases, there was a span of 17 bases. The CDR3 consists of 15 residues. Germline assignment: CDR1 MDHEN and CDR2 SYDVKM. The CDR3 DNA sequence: TGTGCCAGCAGTTTACTCCTTACCCCGGGCATTGAGCAGTTCTTC. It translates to CASSLLLTPGIEQFF.